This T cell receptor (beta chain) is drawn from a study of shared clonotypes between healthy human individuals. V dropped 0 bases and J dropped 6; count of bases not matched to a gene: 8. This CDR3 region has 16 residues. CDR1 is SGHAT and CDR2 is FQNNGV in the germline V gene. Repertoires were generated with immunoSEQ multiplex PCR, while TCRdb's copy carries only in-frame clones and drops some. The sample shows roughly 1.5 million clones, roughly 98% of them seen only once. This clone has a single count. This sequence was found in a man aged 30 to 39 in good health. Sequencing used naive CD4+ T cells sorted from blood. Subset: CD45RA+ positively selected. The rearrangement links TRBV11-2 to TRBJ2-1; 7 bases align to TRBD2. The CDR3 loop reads CASSLDGGSRLNEQFF. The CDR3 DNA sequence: TGTGCCAGCAGCTTAGACGGCGGGAGCCGCCTCAATGAGCAGTTCTTC.